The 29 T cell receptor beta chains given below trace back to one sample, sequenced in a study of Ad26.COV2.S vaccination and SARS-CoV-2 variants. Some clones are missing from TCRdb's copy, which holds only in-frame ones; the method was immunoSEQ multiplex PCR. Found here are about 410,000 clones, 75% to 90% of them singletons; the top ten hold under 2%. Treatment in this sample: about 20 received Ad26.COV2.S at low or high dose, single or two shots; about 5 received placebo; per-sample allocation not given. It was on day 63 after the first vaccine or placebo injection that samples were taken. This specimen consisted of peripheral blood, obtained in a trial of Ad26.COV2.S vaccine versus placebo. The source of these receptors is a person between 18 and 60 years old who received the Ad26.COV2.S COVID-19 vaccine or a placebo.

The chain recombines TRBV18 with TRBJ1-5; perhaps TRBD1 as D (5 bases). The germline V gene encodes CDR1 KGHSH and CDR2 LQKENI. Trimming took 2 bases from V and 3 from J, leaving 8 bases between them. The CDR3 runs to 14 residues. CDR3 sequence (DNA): TGTGCCAGCTCACCAGGGGCGCTCAATCAGCCCCAGCATTTT. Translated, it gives CASSPGALNQPQHF.

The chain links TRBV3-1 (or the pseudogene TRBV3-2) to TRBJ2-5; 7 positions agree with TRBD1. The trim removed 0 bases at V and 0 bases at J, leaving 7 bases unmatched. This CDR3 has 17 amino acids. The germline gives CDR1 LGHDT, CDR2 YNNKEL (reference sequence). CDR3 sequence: CASSQEAGGPYQETQYF. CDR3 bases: TGTGCCAGCAGCCAAGAAGCAGGGGGTCCCTACCAAGAGACCCAGTACTTC.

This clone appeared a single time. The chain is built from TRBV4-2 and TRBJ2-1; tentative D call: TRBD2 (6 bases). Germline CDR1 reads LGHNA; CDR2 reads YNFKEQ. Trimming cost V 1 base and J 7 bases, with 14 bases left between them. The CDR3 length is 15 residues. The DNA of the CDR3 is TGTGCCAGCAGCCAAGGGGGACTTGTTCTTAATGAGCAGTTCTTC. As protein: CASSQGGLVLNEQFF.

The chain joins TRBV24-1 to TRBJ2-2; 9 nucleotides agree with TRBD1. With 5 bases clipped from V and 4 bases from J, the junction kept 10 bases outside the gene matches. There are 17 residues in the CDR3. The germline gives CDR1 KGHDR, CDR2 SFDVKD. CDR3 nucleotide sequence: TGTGCCACCAGTGGCCTAACAGGGGGCGCTGGCACCGGGGAGCTGTTTTTT. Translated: CATSGLTGGAGTGELFF.

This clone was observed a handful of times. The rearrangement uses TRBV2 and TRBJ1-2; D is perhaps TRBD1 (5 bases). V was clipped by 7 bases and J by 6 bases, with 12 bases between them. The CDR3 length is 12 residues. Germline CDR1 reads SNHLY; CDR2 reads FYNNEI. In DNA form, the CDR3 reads TGTGCCAGCACGAGGGGTTTGGATGGCTACACCTTC. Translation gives CASTRGLDGYTF.

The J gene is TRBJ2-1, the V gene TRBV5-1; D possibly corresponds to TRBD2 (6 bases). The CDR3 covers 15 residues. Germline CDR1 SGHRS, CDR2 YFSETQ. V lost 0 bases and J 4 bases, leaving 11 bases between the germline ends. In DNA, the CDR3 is TGCGCCAGCAGCTTGGTTACGGGAGCGTACAATGAGCAGTTCTTC. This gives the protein CASSLVTGAYNEQFF.

Here the CDR3 reads CASSDTNGGSKLFF. In DNA form, the CDR3 reads TGTGCCAGCAGCGACACCAACGGAGGGTCAAAACTGTTTTTT. V usage is TRBV9 and J usage is TRBJ1-4, with D unclear. V lost 3 bases to trimming and J lost 10 bases, with 16 bases between them. CDR3 length: 14 residues. The germline V gene encodes CDR1 SGDLS and CDR2 YYNGEE.

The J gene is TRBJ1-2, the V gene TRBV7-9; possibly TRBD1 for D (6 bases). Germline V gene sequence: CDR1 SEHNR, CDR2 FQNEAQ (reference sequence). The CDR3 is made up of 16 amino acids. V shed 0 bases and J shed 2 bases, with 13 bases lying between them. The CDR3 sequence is CASSLAGGQLNYGYTF. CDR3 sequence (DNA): TGTGCCAGCAGCTTAGCGGGAGGACAGTTGAACTATGGCTACACCTTC.

The CDR3 DNA sequence: TGCGCCAGCAGCTTGGACAGGGCGGACAATGAGCAGTTCTTC. As protein: CASSLDRADNEQFF. This chain uses TRBV5-1 with TRBJ2-1; tentatively, D is TRBD1 (6 bases). This CDR3 has 14 amino acids. V lost 0 bases, J lost 5 bases, and 9 bases lay in between. Germline values: CDR1 SGHRS, CDR2 YFSETQ.

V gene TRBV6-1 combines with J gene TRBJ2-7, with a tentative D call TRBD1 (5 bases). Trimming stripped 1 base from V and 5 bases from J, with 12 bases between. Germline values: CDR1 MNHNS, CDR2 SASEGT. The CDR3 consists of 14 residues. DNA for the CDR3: TGTGCCAGCAGTGAAGTTCAGGGTAACCACGAGCAGTACTTC. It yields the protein CASSEVQGNHEQYF.

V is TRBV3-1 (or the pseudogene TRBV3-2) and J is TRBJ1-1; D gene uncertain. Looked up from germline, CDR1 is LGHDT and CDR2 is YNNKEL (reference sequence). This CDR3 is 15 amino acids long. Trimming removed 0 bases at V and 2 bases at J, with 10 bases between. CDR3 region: CASSQEQITNTEAFF. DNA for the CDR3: TGTGCCAGCAGCCAAGAGCAGATAACCAACACTGAAGCTTTCTTT.

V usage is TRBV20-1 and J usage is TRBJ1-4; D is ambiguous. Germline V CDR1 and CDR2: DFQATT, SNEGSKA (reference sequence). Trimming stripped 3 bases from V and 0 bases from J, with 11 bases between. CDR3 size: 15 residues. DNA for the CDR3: TGCAGTGCTAGTACACCCGTTGCAACTAATGAAAAACTGTTTTTT. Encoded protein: CSASTPVATNEKLFF.

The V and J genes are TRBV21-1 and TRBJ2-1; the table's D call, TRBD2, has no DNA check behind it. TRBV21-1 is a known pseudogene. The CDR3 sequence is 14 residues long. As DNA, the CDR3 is TGTGCCAGCGTCCCTAGCGGGAGGTACAATGAGCAGTTCTTC. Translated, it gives CASVPSGRYNEQFF.

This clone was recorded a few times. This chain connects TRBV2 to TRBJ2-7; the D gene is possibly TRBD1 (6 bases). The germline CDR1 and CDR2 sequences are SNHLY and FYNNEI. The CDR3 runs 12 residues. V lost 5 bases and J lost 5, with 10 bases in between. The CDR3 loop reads CASSQSGDEQYF. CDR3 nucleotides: TGTGCCAGCAGTCAGTCAGGGGACGAGCAGTACTTC.

CDR3 bases: TGTGCCAGCAGTTTGGCATGGGGGTTGGATTCACCCCTCCACTTT. It specifies CASSLAWGLDSPLHF. This chain links TRBV27 with TRBJ1-6; D perhaps matches TRBD1 (5 bases). Per germline, CDR1 MNHEY and CDR2 SMNVEV (reference sequence). With 3 bases removed from V and 8 bases from J, the gap between germline ends came to 14 bases. The length of the CDR3 is 15 residues.

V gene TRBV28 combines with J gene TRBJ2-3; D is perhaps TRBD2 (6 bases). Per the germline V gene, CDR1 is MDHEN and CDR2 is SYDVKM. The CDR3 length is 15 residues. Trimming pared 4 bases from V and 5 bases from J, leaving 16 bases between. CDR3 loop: CASSWRTSRKDTQYF. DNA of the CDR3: TGTGCCAGCAGTTGGAGAACTAGCCGGAAAGATACGCAGTATTTT. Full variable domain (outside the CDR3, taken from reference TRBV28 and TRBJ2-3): DVKVTQSSRYLVKRTGEKVFLECVQDMDHENMFWYRQDPGLGLRLIYFSYDVKMKEKGDIPEGYSVSREKKERFSLILESASTNQTSMYLCASSWRTSRKDTQYFGPGTRLTVL.

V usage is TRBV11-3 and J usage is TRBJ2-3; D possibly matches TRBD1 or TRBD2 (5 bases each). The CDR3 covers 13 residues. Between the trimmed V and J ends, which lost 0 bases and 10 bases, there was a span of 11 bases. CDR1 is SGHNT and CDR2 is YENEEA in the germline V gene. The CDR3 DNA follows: TGTGCCAGCAGCTTAGATCTGAGGGGTTCGCAGTATTTT. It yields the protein CASSLDLRGSQYF.

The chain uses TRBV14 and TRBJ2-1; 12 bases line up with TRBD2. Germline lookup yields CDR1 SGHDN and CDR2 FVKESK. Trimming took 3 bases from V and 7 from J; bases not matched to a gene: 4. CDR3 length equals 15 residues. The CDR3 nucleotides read TGTGCCAGCAGCCAGACTAGCGGGAGAGGGAATGAGCAGTTCTTC. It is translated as CASSQTSGRGNEQFF.

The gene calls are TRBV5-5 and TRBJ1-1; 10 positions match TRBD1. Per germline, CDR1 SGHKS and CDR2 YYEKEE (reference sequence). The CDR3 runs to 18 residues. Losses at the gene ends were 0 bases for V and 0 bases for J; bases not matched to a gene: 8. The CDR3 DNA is TGTGCCAGCAGCTTGGGCCCCGGGACAGGGGCCCTGAACACTGAAGCTTTCTTT. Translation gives CASSLGPGTGALNTEAFF.

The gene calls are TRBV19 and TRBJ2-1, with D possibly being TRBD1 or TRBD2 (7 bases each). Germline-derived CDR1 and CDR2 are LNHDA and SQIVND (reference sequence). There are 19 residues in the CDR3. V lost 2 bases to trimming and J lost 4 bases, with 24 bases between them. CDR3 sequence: CASSIRIGGGGWVYNEQFF. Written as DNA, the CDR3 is TGTGCCAGTAGTATACGGATTGGGGGAGGGGGCTGGGTTTACAATGAGCAGTTCTTC.

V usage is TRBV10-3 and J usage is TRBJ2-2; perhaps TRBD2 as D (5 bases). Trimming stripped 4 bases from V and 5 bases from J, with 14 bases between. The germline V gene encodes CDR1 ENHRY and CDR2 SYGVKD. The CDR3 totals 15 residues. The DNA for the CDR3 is TGTGCCATCAGTGGTGGGGTGGAGCGGACCGGGGAGCTGTTTTTT. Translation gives CAISGGVERTGELFF.

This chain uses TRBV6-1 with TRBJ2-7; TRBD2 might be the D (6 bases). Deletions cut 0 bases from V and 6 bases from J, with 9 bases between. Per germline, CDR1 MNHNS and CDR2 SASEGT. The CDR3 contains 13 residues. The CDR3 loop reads CASSEAEGREQYF. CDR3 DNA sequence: TGTGCCAGCAGTGAAGCGGAGGGGCGCGAGCAGTACTTC.

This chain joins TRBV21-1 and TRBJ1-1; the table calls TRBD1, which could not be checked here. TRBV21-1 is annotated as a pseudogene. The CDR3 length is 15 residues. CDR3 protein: CASSFRQRKNTEAFF. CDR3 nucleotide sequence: TGTGCCAGCAGCTTCCGACAGAGGAAGAACACTGAAGCTTTCTTT.

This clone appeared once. The CDR3 loop is CASSTTGTWGNQPQHF. The CDR3 DNA follows: TGTGCCAGCAGTACCACAGGGACCTGGGGCAATCAGCCCCAGCATTTT. The chain uses TRBV6-2 or TRBV6-3 and TRBJ1-5; tentative D call: TRBD1 (6 bases). The ends were cut back, 5 bases at V and 2 bases at J, with 16 bases in the middle. The length of the CDR3 is 16 residues. The germline V gene encodes CDR1 MNHEY and CDR2 SVGEGT.

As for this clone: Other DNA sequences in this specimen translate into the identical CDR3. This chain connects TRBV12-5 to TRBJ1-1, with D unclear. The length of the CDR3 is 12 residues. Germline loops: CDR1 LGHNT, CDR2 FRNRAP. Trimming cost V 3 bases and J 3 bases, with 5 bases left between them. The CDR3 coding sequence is TGTGCTAGTGGTTTCCCCGACACTGAAGCTTTCTTT. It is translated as CASGFPDTEAFF.

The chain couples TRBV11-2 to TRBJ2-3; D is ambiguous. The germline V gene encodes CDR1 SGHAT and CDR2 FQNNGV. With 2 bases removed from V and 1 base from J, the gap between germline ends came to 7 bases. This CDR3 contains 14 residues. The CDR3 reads CASSLMFGTDTQYF. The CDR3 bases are TGTGCCAGCAGCTTAATGTTTGGCACAGATACGCAGTATTTT.

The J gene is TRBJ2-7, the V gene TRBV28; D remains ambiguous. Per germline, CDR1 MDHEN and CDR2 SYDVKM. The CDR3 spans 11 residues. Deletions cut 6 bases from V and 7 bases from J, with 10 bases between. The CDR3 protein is CASRRAGEQYF. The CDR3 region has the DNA TGTGCCAGCAGGCGAGCTGGGGAGCAGTACTTC.

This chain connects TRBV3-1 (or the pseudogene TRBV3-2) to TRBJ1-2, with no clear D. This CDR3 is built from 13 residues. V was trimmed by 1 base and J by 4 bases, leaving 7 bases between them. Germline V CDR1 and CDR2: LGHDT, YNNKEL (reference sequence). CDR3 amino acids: CASSQVDPYGYTF. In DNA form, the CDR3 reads TGTGCCAGCAGCCAAGTGGATCCCTATGGCTACACCTTC.

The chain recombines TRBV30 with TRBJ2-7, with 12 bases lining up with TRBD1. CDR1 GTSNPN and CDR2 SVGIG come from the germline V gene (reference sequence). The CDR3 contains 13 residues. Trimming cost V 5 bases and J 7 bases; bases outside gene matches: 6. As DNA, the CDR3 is TGTGCCTGGTCCCGGGACAGGGGGCAGGAGCAGTACTTC. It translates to CAWSRDRGQEQYF.